This TCR beta chain is from a study of shared T cell receptors in the human thymus. Some clones are missing from TCRdb's copy, which holds only in-frame ones; the method was immunoSEQ multiplex PCR. The repertoire holds about 540,000 clones, with approximately 80% as singletons. The CDR3 has 18 amino acids. The V gene end was trimmed by 5 bases and the J gene end by 0 bases; junction bases not matched to a gene: 13. Germline CDR1 reads SGHTA; CDR2 reads FQGNSA. The same sample was also studied in work on human thymus T cells.

V gene TRBV7-2 combines with J gene TRBJ2-3, with TRBD2 matching over 8 bases. The specimen sequenced was thymocytes. The sequence was collected from a boy in the first two years of life with a congenital heart defect. The CDR3 loop is CASSTQREQDLSTDTQYF. CDR3 coding DNA: TGTGCCAGCAGCACCCAGCGGGAGCAGGATCTTAGCACAGATACGCAGTATTTT. Full variable domain (outside the CDR3, taken from reference TRBV7-2 and TRBJ2-3): GAGVSQSPSNKVTEKGKDVELRCDPISGHTALYWYRQSLGQGLEFLIYFQGNSAPDKSGLPSDRFSAERTGGSVSTLTIQRTQQEDSAVYLCASSTQREQDLSTDTQYFGPGTRLTVL.